This is a list of T cell receptor beta chains from one sample in a study of blood T cell repertoires in COVID-19. The protocol was immunoSEQ multiplex PCR, while the TCRdb copy is restricted to in-frame clones and leaves out a portion. This sample has approximately 90,000 clones, with around nine tenths found just once. Specimen: peripheral blood. The source of these receptors is an older woman with acute or convalescent COVID-19. Both conserved end residues are part of each CDR3. D genes are given only for firm matches. Clone size is stated in some rows and not others, as once, few, many or a class when expanded.

abundance,j_gene,d_gene,v_gene,CDR3nt,CDR3aa
.,TRBJ2-1,.,TRBV7-8,TGTGCCAGCAGCTTGTTTGGAACAGGGCATTACAATGAGCAGTTCTTC,CASSLFGTGHYNEQFF
.,TRBJ2-7,TRBD2,TRBV27,TGTGCCAGCAGTATTAGCGGGAGGGCCCACGAGCAGTACTTC,CASSISGRAHEQYF
few,TRBJ1-6,.,TRBV3-1/TRBV3-2,TGTGCCAGCAGCCAACGACCGATACCCGGGGTTTTATCCCTCCACTTT,CASSQRPIPGVLSLHF
.,TRBJ2-5,TRBD2,TRBV7-2,TGTGCCAGCAGCTCGAAGGGACTAGCGGACCAAGAGACCCAGTACTTC,CASSSKGLADQETQYF
.,TRBJ1-2,TRBD1,TRBV11-2,TGTGCCAGCAGCTTTCAGGACAGGGGTGGCTATGGCTACACCTTC,CASSFQDRGGYGYTF
.,TRBJ2-1,TRBD2,TRBV27,TGTGCCAGCAGTCTCCGGGACTACGATTCCTACAATGAGCAGTTCTTC,CASSLRDYDSYNEQFF
once,TRBJ1-2,.,TRBV7-2,TGTGCCAGCACACTGGATTTAGGGGTAGGGGATTCTGGCTACACCTTC,CASTLDLGVGDSGYTF
.,TRBJ1-5,.,TRBV18,TGTGCCAGCTCGGTCCAGGGTCCCAATCAGCCCCAGCATTTT,CASSVQGPNQPQHF
medium-sized,TRBJ2-1,TRBD2,TRBV3-1/TRBV3-2,TGTGCCAGCAGCCAAGACGGGGGGGCCAACAATGAGCAGTTCTTC,CASSQDGGANNEQFF
.,TRBJ1-3,.,TRBV30,TGTGCCTGTTGGCCCAGGTTCTCTGGAAACACCATATATTTT,CACWPRFSGNTIYF
.,TRBJ2-5,.,TRBV5-1,TGCGCCAGCAGCTTGGTGCTGCGACAAGAGACCCAGTACTTC,CASSLVLRQETQYF
.,TRBJ1-1,TRBD1,TRBV27,TGTGCCAGCAGTCGGGACAGCTGGAACACTGAAGCTTTCTTT,CASSRDSWNTEAFF
.,TRBJ2-1,TRBD2,TRBV7-8,TGTGCCAGCAGCCAGGGGACTAGCCTTTTGGAGCACAATGAGCAGTTCTTC,CASSQGTSLLEHNEQFF
.,TRBJ2-1,TRBD2,TRBV5-1,TGCGCCAGCAGCTTGGTCTTTGCGGGAGGCAATGAGCAGTTCTTC,CASSLVFAGGNEQFF
.,TRBJ2-6,.,TRBV11-2,TGTGCCAGCAGCTTATCTTGGGCTGCTGGGGCCAACGTCCTGACTTTC,CASSLSWAAGANVLTF
once,TRBJ2-5,.,TRBV5-1,TGCGCCAGCAGCTCTTTAGCGGGACAGGAGACCCAGTACTTC,CASSSLAGQETQYF
.,TRBJ1-1,.,TRBV6-5,TGTGCCAGCAAAGAAACAGGGCCGGAAGCTTTCTTT,CASKETGPEAFF
.,TRBJ1-4,TRBD1,TRBV11-2,TGTGCCAGCAGCTTAACCCAGACAGGGGCTAATGAAAAACTGTTTTTT,CASSLTQTGANEKLFF
.,TRBJ1-2,.,TRBV28,TGTGCCAGCAGTCCAGACAGTGGAGGGTACTATGGCTACACCTTC,CASSPDSGGYYGYTF
.,TRBJ1-5,.,TRBV20-1,TGCAGTGCTTCGGGCAATCAGCCCCAGCATTTT,CSASGNQPQHF
few,TRBJ1-1,.,TRBV6-5,TGTGCCAGCAGCTTACAGGGTAACACTGAAGCTTTCTTT,CASSLQGNTEAFF
.,TRBJ2-2,.,TRBV7-6,TGTGCCAGCAGCCCCCCAGGGGAGCTGTTTTTT,CASSPPGELFF